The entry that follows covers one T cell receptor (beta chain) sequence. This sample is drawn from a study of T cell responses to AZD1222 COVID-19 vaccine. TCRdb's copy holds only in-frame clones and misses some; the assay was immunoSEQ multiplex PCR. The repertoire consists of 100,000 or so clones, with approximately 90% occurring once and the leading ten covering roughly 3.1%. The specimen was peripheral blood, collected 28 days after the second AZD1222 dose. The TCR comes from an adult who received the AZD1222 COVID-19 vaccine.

The CDR3 bases are TGTGCCAGCTCACCTCACTGGGACAGATGGTACGAAAAACTGTTTTTT. Its protein is CASSPHWDRWYEKLFF. The rearrangement joins TRBV18 to TRBJ1-4; TRBD1 matches at 7 bases. V was pared by 3 bases and J by 8 bases, with 12 bases of the junction left unmatched. Germline V gene sequence: CDR1 KGHSH, CDR2 LQKENI. The CDR3 runs to 16 residues.